The 4 T cell receptor beta chains presented below share a single source sample, sequenced in a study of T cells in Graves' hyperthyroidism and ophthalmopathy. Template material for amplifying TCR beta CDR3 regions consisted of RNA transcripts. First-round RT-PCR of the TCR CDR3 relied on the HTBI primer set. TCRdb reprocessed the multiplex PCR reads with MiXCR, giving one entry per CDR3 protein. The sample lists 350,000 or so distinct CDR3 sequences; around 20% were seen once. Sample: blood. The receptors stem from a woman aged 50 to 60 with Graves' hyperthyroidism.

This clonotype was seen many times. This chain uses TRBV18 with TRBJ1-4; D uncertain. The CDR3 spans 12 residues. The V end was cut by 3 bases, the J end by 8 bases, with 7 bases between. Per the germline V gene, CDR1 is KGHSH and CDR2 is LQKENI. Here the CDR3 reads CASSPVREKLFF. The CDR3 DNA reads TGTGCCAGCTCACCTGTCAGGGAAAAACTGTTTTTT.

There are many counts of this clonotype. This chain joins TRBV20-1 and TRBJ1-5; D call uncertain. Trimming cost V 3 bases and J 4 bases, with 7 bases left between them. Germline loops: CDR1 DFQATT, CDR2 SNEGSKA (reference sequence). This CDR3 has 12 amino acids. CDR3 in DNA: TGCAGTGCTAGCTCCCCAAATCAGCCCCAGCATTTT. It translates to CSASSPNQPQHF.

This clonotype was seen many times. V and J are TRBV13 and TRBJ2-7, with 9 bases that match TRBD2. The CDR3 is 16 residues long. J lost 2 bases, V lost 0 bases, and 5 bases had no gene match. Germline lookup yields CDR1 PRHDT and CDR2 FYEKMQ (reference sequence). The CDR3 loop reads CASSLGAGGAPYEQYF. As DNA, the CDR3 is TGTGCCAGCAGCTTAGGCGCGGGGGGGGCCCCCTACGAGCAGTACTTC.

This clonotype was picked up many times. The chain joins TRBV5-6 to TRBJ2-5; 10 nucleotides line up with TRBD2. Germline V gene data show CDR1 as SGHDT and CDR2 as YYEEEE. The CDR3 consists of 17 residues. The V and J ends lost 1 base and 5 bases, in that order; junction bases with no gene match: 11. The DNA for the CDR3 is TGTGCCAGCAGCTTGATGGAGGGACTAGCGAGATCGGAGACCCAGTACTTC. It is translated as CASSLMEGLARSETQYF.